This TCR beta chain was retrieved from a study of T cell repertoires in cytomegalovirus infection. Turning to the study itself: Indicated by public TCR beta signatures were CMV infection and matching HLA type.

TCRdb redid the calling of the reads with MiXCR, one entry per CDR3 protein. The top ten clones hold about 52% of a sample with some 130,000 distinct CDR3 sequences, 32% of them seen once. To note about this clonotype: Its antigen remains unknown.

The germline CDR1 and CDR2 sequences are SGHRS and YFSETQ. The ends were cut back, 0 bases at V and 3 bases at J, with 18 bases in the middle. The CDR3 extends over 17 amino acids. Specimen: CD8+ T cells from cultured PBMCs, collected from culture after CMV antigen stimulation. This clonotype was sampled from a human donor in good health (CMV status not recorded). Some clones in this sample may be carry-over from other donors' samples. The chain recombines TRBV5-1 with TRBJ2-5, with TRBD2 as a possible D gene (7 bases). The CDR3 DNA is TGCGCCAGCAGCTTGGCCTTGCAGGGGAGGGCCAAAGAGACCCAGTACTTC. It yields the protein CASSLALQGRAKETQYF.